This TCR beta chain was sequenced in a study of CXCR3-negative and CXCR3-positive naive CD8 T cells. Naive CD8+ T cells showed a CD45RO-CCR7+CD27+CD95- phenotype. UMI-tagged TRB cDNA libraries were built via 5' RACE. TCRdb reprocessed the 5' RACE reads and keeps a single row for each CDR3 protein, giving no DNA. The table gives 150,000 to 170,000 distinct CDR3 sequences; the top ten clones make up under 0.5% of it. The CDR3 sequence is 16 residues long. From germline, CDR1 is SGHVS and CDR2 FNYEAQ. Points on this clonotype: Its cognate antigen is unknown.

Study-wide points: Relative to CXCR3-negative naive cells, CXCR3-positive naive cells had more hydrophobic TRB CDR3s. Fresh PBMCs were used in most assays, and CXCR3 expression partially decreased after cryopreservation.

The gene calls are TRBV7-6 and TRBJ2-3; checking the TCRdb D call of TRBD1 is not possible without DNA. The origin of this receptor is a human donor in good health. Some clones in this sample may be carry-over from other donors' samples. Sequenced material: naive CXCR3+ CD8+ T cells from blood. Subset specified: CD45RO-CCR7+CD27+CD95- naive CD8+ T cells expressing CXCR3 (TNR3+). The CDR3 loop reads CASSGPGGASTDTQYF.